Listed below are T cell receptor beta chains from one sample, sequenced in a study of cytomegalovirus exposure and HLA in healthy donors. The protocol was immunoSEQ multiplex PCR, while the TCRdb copy is restricted to in-frame clones and leaves out a portion. The sample lists fewer than 75,000 clones; about 80% were seen once. The sequencing input was PBMCs. These receptors were taken from a woman aged 25-40 years in good health and CMV-seronegative. Both conserved end residues are part of each CDR3. The D gene is left open where the match is weak. Size is omitted from some rows. Given values are once, few, many or a class for expanded clones.

TRBV10-3	.	TRBJ1-2	.	TGTGCCATCAGTGGCCCCGGGCAGGGAAGTGGCTACACCTTC	CAISGPGQGSGYTF
TRBV2	TRBD2	TRBJ2-1	few	TGTGCCAGCAGACGACTAGCGACGCACCTTGCCAATGAGCAGTTCTTC	CASRRLATHLANEQFF
TRBV7-3	TRBD1	TRBJ1-2	few	TGTGCCAGCAGCCCCGGGACAGGGGGCTATGGCTACACCTTC	CASSPGTGGYGYTF
TRBV6-1	TRBD2	TRBJ2-5	.	TGTGCCAGCAGAGCTAGCGGCCAAGAGACCCAGTACTTC	CASRASGQETQYF
TRBV6-5	TRBD2	TRBJ2-3	.	TGTGCCAGCAGCCCCCCGGGACTAGCGGGGGGTACGCAGTATTTT	CASSPPGLAGGTQYF
TRBV6-5	.	TRBJ1-3	.	TGTGCCAGCAGTTACTGGAGGCCCCGCTCTGGAAACACCATATATTTT	CASSYWRPRSGNTIYF
TRBV6-1	.	TRBJ1-2	.	TGTGCCAGCAGTGGGTGGACAGACGACTATGGCTACACCTTC	CASSGWTDDYGYTF
TRBV5-6	.	TRBJ1-1	.	TGTGCCAGCAGTCCTATACGATCCCGGACAGTTGAAGCTTTCTTT	CASSPIRSRTVEAFF
TRBV4-1	TRBD2	TRBJ2-4	.	TGCGCCAGCAGCCAGGATAGCGGGGACCTTAACAAAAACATTCAGTACTTC	CASSQDSGDLNKNIQYF
TRBV6-4	TRBD1	TRBJ2-2	few	TGTGCCAGCAGAGAGACAGGGGGCGCCTCCGGGGAGCTGTTTTTT	CASRETGGASGELFF
TRBV25-1	TRBD2	TRBJ2-5	.	TGTGCCAGCAGTGAAGGAGGGACTAGCGGAGAGACCCAGTACTTC	CASSEGGTSGETQYF
TRBV7-9	.	TRBJ1-2	.	TGTGCCAGCAGCTTAGCCCGGGGGAATGGCTACACCTTC	CASSLARGNGYTF
TRBV7-2	.	TRBJ1-1	.	TGTGCCAGCAGCCGTCTGCGGGACGCTGACACTGAAGCTTTCTTT	CASSRLRDADTEAFF
TRBV30	.	TRBJ2-4	.	TGTGCCTGCCTGGGGAGGGGGGACAAAAACATTCAGTACTTC	CACLGRGDKNIQYF
TRBV27	.	TRBJ1-5	few	TGTGCCAGCAGTCCTTGGCATAGCGGACAGCCCCAGCATTTT	CASSPWHSGQPQHF
TRBV6-1	.	TRBJ2-5	.	TGTGCCAGCGGAGCGGTTCCCGGGGAGACCCAGTACTTC	CASGAVPGETQYF
TRBV30	TRBD2	TRBJ2-7	.	TGTGCCTGGAGTGCCCCCAGACTAGCGGGAGGGCGGGACGAGCAGTACTTC	CAWSAPRLAGGRDEQYF
TRBV5-1	.	TRBJ2-1	few	TGCGCCAGCAGCTTGGGACAGCTCAATGAGCAGTTCTTC	CASSLGQLNEQFF
TRBV27	.	TRBJ1-2	.	TGTGCCAGCAGTCAAACCCGGGCAGGGAATTGGGGCTACACCTTC	CASSQTRAGNWGYTF
TRBV4-2	TRBD2	TRBJ2-3	.	TGTGCCAGCAGCCAAGAAGCGGGGGGGCCAGATACGCAGTATTTT	CASSQEAGGPDTQYF
TRBV19	TRBD1	TRBJ1-1	medium-sized	TGTGCCAGTAGTATTGACAGGGGATACACTGAAGCTTTCTTT	CASSIDRGYTEAFF
TRBV9	.	TRBJ2-5	.	TGTGCCAGCAGTAGGGGGGAGGGGGGCAGGGGAGAGACCCAGTACTTC	CASSRGEGGRGETQYF
TRBV4-1	.	TRBJ1-1	.	TGCGCCAGCAGCCAAGATAGCGTCGCGCCCCGGGTAGCTTTCTTT	CASSQDSVAPRVAFF
TRBV5-1	TRBD1	TRBJ1-1	.	TGCGCCAGCAGCTGGACAGGGGGAGCCATGAACACTGAAGCTTTCTTT	CASSWTGGAMNTEAFF
TRBV9	TRBD1	TRBJ1-2	few	TGTGCCAGCAGCCCTGGGGACAGAGATTATGGCTACACCTTC	CASSPGDRDYGYTF
TRBV28	TRBD1	TRBJ1-3	.	TGTGCCAGCAGTCCTACATCGTGGGGACAGGGAGGGAGAAGGGGAAACACCATATATTTT	CASSPTSWGQGGRRGNTIYF
TRBV27	.	TRBJ1-1	.	TGTGCCAGCAGTTTAACAGGTTACACTGAAGCTTTCTTT	CASSLTGYTEAFF
TRBV7-2	.	TRBJ2-5	.	TGTGCCAGCAGCTTAGCGCTCAGGGCCCCGTACTTC	CASSLALRAPYF
TRBV9	.	TRBJ1-4	.	TGTGCCAGCAGCCAAGATCAGGGATTGGGTACTAATGAAAAACTGTTTTTT	CASSQDQGLGTNEKLFF
TRBV5-1	.	TRBJ2-3	few	TGCGCCAGCAGCAAGGGGGGGGGCCCCACAGATACGCAGTATTTT	CASSKGGGPTDTQYF
TRBV2	TRBD2	TRBJ2-3	.	TGTGCCAGCAGTCTAGCGGGGGGCCCAGATACGCAGTATTTT	CASSLAGGPDTQYF
TRBV4-2	TRBD2	TRBJ2-1	.	TGTGCCAGCAGCACCCCCAGCGGGGGGGCCAGTGAGCAGTTCTTC	CASSTPSGGASEQFF
TRBV10-3	.	TRBJ2-5	.	TGTGCCATCAGTGAGTCGACTCTGGGGGCCCCCTTCCAAGAGACCCAGTACTTC	CAISESTLGAPFQETQYF
TRBV28	.	TRBJ2-5	.	TGTGCCAGTTCAGGGGTGGAGACCCAGTACTTC	CASSGVETQYF
TRBV2	.	TRBJ2-1	.	TGTGCCAGCAGTGAACCATCCCTGAGGCGGGGAACCTACAATGAGCAGTTCTTC	CASSEPSLRRGTYNEQFF
TRBV29-1	TRBD1	TRBJ1-1	.	TGCAGCGTTGCGAAAGGGGGCACTAGGAATGCTTTCTTT	CSVAKGGTRNAFF
TRBV28	.	TRBJ1-1	.	TGTGCCAGCAGCCTTAGGCAGGTGGCGAACACTGAAGCTTTCTTT	CASSLRQVANTEAFF
TRBV5-1	.	TRBJ1-5	few	TGCGCCAGCAGCTTGGGAGGGAGCAATCAGCCCCAGCATTTT	CASSLGGSNQPQHF
TRBV30	.	TRBJ1-3	.	TGTGCCTGCAGGTCAGGAAACACCATATATTTT	CACRSGNTIYF
TRBV30	TRBD2	TRBJ2-1	once	TGTGCCTGGGGGGTAGCGGGACTCTCCAATGAGCAGTTCTTC	CAWGVAGLSNEQFF
TRBV6-1	TRBD1	TRBJ1-1	.	TGTGCCAGCAGCCTGACAGGGGGGAACACTGAAGCTTTCTTT	CASSLTGGNTEAFF
TRBV5-4	.	TRBJ2-7	.	TGTGCCAGCAGTTTGTCCCCGGGTCGGTCAGCTGCCTACGAGCAGTACTTC	CASSLSPGRSAAYEQYF
TRBV7-9	.	TRBJ1-5	.	TGTGCCAGCAGCTCCGCCAGTTTAAGCAATCAGCCCCAGCATTTT	CASSSASLSNQPQHF
TRBV29-1	.	TRBJ1-2	few	TGCAGCGTTGAGCGGGGGGGCCTCGCTAGTGGCTACACCTTC	CSVERGGLASGYTF
TRBV20-1	TRBD1	TRBJ2-5	once	TGCAGTGCCGACAGGGAAGAGACCCAGTACTTC	CSADREETQYF
TRBV6-5	TRBD1	TRBJ2-3	.	TGTGCCAGCAGTGAAGGGACAGGGGCAGATACGCAGTATTTT	CASSEGTGADTQYF
TRBV7-2	TRBD2	TRBJ2-3	.	TGTGCCAGCAGCATACTTCCGGGACTAGCGGGAGGGACAGATACGCAGTATTTT	CASSILPGLAGGTDTQYF
TRBV28	.	TRBJ1-6	once	TGTGCCAGCAGTCGCCTGTTAGAGCGGGGTTCACCCCTCCACTTT	CASSRLLERGSPLHF
TRBV5-1	.	TRBJ1-4	few	TGCGCCAGCAGCCCAGGGGTCAGTGGGTCAACTAATGAAAAACTGTTTTTT	CASSPGVSGSTNEKLFF
TRBV4-1	.	TRBJ2-2	.	TGCGCCAGCAGCCGGCAGGTCAACACCGGGGAGCTGTTTTTT	CASSRQVNTGELFF
TRBV5-1	.	TRBJ2-6	.	TGCGCCAGCAGCCTACAGACCTCTGGGGCCAACGTCCTGACTTTC	CASSLQTSGANVLTF